This T cell receptor (beta chain) was recorded in a study of T cells in Graves' hyperthyroidism and ophthalmopathy. Study-wide results and limits: Among clonotypes expanded in thyroid above 0.001, most were also found in blood. With a median lead of around 5.9 months before onset, the model predicted ophthalmopathy.

RNA transcripts were the template for amplifying TCR beta CDR3 regions. The HTBI primer set was used in a first-round RT-PCR of the TCR CDR3. TCRdb re-called the multiplex PCR reads through MiXCR, storing one row per CDR3 protein. The table lists around 250,000 distinct CDR3 sequences, approximately 23% of them singletons. Among ophthalmopathy patients, the Clinical Activity Score reached at least 3, the NOSPECS grade reached at least 4, and duration remained under 3 months. Exclusion of patients followed from uncontrolled infection, other autoimmune disease, pregnancy or lactation. With regard to this clonotype: Its antigen is undetermined.

V dropped 6 bases and J dropped 5; count of bases not matched to a gene: 14. CDR1 is MDHEN and CDR2 is SYDVKM in the germline V gene. The CDR3 has 18 amino acids. Sequenced: blood. This chain uses TRBV28 with TRBJ2-5; 14 positions match TRBD2. The clonotype originates from a woman aged 40 to 55 with Graves' ophthalmopathy. The CDR3 DNA reads as TGTGCCAGCAGCCTCGGGGCGACTAGCGGGAGGGCGGGGGAGACCCAGTACTTC. Protein: CASSLGATSGRAGETQYF.